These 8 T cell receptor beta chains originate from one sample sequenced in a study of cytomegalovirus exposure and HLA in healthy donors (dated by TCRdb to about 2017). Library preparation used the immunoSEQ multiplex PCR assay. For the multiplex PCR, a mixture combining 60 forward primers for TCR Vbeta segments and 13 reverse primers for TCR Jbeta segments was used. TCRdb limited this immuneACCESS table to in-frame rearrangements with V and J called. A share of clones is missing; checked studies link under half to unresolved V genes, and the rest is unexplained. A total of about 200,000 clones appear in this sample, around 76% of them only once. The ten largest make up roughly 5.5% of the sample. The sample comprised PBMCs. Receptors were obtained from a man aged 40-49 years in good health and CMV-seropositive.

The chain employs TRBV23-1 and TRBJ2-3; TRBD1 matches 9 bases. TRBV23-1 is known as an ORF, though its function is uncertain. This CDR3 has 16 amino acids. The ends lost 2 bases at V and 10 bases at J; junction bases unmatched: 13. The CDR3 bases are TGCGCCAGCAGTCAAACGCACAGGGGGCGCGGGGCGGCGCAGTATTTT. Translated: CASSQTHRGRGAAQYF.

CDR3 DNA: TGTGCCAGCAGCTCCCGGACAGCTGTTCAGCCCCAGCATTTT. It translates to CASSSRTAVQPQHF. The chain links TRBV7-2 to TRBJ1-5; possibly TRBD1 for D (6 bases). This CDR3 is built from 14 residues. Trimming pared 4 bases from V and 6 bases from J, leaving 13 bases between. Germline V gene lookup returns CDR1 SGHTA and CDR2 FQGNSA. The whole variable domain, remainder taken from reference TRBV7-2 and TRBJ1-5, is GAGVSQSPSNKVTEKGKDVELRCDPISGHTALYWYRQSLGQGLEFLIYFQGNSAPDKSGLPSDRFSAERTGGSVSTLTIQRTQQEDSAVYLCASSSRTAVQPQHFGDGTRLSIL.

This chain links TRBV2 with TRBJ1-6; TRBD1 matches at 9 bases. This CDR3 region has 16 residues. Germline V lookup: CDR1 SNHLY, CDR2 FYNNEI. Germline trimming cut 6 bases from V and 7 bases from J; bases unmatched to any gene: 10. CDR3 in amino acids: CASSWGPGQGNSPLHF. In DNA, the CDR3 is TGTGCCAGCAGCTGGGGACCGGGACAGGGAAATTCACCCCTCCACTTT. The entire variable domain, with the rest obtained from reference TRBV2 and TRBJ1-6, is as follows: EPEVTQTPSHQVTQMGQEVILRCVPISNHLYFYWYRQILGQKVEFLVSFYNNEISEKSEIFDDQFSVERPDGSNFTLKIRSTKLEDSAMYFCASSWGPGQGNSPLHFGNGTRLTVT.

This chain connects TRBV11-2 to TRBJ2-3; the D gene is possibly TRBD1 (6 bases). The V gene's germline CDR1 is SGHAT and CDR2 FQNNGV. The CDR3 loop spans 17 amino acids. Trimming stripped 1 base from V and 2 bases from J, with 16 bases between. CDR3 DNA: TGTGCCAGCAGCTTAGCTATAGGGGGTTTACACACAGATACGCAGTATTTT. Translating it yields CASSLAIGGLHTDTQYF.

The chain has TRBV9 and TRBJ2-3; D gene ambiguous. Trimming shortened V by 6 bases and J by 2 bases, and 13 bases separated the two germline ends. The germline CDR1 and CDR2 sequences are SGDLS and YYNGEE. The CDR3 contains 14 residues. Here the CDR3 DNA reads TGTGCCAGCACCCGAGCGCCCTACACAGATACGCAGTATTTT. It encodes CASTRAPYTDTQYF.

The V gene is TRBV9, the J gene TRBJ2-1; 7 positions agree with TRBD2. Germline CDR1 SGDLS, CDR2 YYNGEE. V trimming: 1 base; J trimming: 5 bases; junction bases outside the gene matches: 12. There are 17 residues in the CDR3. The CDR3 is CASSVSPETSPNNEQFF. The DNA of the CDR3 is TGTGCCAGCAGCGTATCCCCCGAGACTAGCCCAAACAATGAGCAGTTCTTC.

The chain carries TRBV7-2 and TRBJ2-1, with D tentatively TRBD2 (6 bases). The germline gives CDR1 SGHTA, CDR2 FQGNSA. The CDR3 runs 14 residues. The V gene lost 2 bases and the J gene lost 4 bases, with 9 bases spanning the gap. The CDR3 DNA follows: TGTGCCAGCAGCTTAATGGGGAGGTACAATGAGCAGTTCTTC. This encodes CASSLMGRYNEQFF.

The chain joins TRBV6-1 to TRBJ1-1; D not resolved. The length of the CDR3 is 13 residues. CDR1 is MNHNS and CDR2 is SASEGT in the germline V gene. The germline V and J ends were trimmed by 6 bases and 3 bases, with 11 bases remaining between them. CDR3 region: CASSPGADTEAFF. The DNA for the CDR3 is TGTGCCAGCAGCCCGGGAGCGGACACTGAAGCTTTCTTT.